These 15 T cell receptor beta chains originate from one sample sequenced in a study of immune heterogeneity within non-small cell lung tumors (dated by TCRdb to the late 2010s). These reads were obtained on a HiSeq X Ten. The TCR beta CDR3 region was amplified with a multiplex PCR system, in which a first round of 10 cycles was run using 32 V-gene forward and 13 J-gene reverse primers. Using fastp at Q25 and MiXCR, TCRdb reprocessed the public reads and kept productive beta chains. Each record represents a unique CDR3 protein, reported with the most common genes and DNA among its rows. The sample data list some 15,000 distinct CDR3 sequences, and about 31% of these were observed just once. The top ten constitute approximately 14% of the sample. The TCR template was genomic DNA extracted from bulk tumor tissue, and approximately 600 ng of gDNA was amplified for each sample. During surgery, multiple biopsies were taken from each primary tumor, with sampling sites spaced as far apart as possible within the tumor mass. The study cohort was described as untreated and was composed of newly diagnosed NSCLC cases undergoing curative surgery.

Sequenced input: lung tumor tissue. The receptor source for this set is a woman in her 50s with non-small cell lung cancer.

This clonotype showed up many times. This rearrangement joins TRBV5-1 to TRBJ2-7, with a weak D call TRBD2 (6 bases). This CDR3 spans 12 amino acids. Germline V gene sequence: CDR1 SGHRS, CDR2 YFSETQ. With 0 bases removed from V and 6 bases from J, the gap between germline ends came to 7 bases. This CDR3 is CASSLAGSEQYF. CDR3 coding DNA: TGCGCCAGCAGCTTGGCCGGGAGCGAGCAGTACTTC.

The gene calls are TRBV5-1 and TRBJ1-4; 9 bases line up with TRBD1. The CDR3 runs 15 residues. V trimming: 3 bases; J trimming: 4 bases; junction bases outside the gene matches: 4. CDR1 and CDR2 (germline): SGHRS, YFSETQ. CDR3 in amino acids: CASSSGTGLNEKLFF. In DNA, the CDR3 is TGCGCCAGCAGCTCTGGGACAGGGCTTAATGAAAAACTGTTTTTT.

This clonotype was recorded at least ten times. This rearrangement joins TRBV20-1 to TRBJ1-4; a possible D gene is TRBD1 (6 bases). Germline loops: CDR1 DFQATT, CDR2 SNEGSKA (reference sequence). Trimming removed 5 bases from V and 0 bases from J, with 19 bases in between. The CDR3 is 17 amino acids. The CDR3, as DNA: TGCAGTGCTTCACGGGGTTTAGGGGGGACAACTAATGAAAAACTGTTTTTT. It is translated as CSASRGLGGTTNEKLFF.

This clonotype has just a few counts. This rearrangement joins TRBV10-2 to TRBJ2-1; D gene uncertain. Germline V lookup: CDR1 WSHSY, CDR2 SAAADI. The germline V and J ends were trimmed by 1 base and 4 bases, with 5 bases remaining between them. This CDR3 has 13 residues. In DNA, the CDR3 is TGCGCCAGCAGTGAGTACGCTTACAATGAGCAGTTCTTC. Translated, it gives CASSEYAYNEQFF.

The chain recombines TRBV6-1 with TRBJ1-2; D is unclear. Trimming left V 10 bases short and J 5 bases short, with 17 bases between. CDR3 length: 13 amino acids. Germline CDR1 is MNHNS and CDR2 is SASEGT. CDR3: CAILRVGGYGYTF. The CDR3 DNA reads TGTGCCATCTTAAGAGTGGGTGGGTATGGCTACACCTTC.

The chain carries TRBV20-1 and TRBJ2-7; D gene uncertain. Per the germline V gene, CDR1 is DFQATT and CDR2 is SNEGSKA (reference sequence). V gave up 6 bases and J gave up 0 bases, with 12 bases separating them. This CDR3 region has 13 residues. The CDR3 region has the DNA TGCAGTGCGTCACCCGGGCCCTCCTACGAGCAGTACTTC. As protein: CSASPGPSYEQYF.

This clonotype was seen many times. The V call is TRBV2, the J call TRBJ1-5; D possibly corresponds to TRBD1 (6 bases). Germline V gives CDR1 SNHLY, CDR2 FYNNEI. The CDR3 totals 13 residues. V lost 6 bases and J 3 bases, leaving 9 bases between the germline ends. As DNA, the CDR3 is TGTGCCAGCAGGGGGGCCACCAATCAGCCCCAGCATTTT. This sequence encodes CASRGATNQPQHF. Complete variable domain (other parts from reference TRBV2 and TRBJ1-5): EPEVTQTPSHQVTQMGQEVILRCVPISNHLYFYWYRQILGQKVEFLVSFYNNEISEKSEIFDDQFSVERPDGSNFTLKIRSTKLEDSAMYFCASRGATNQPQHFGDGTRLSIL.

The chain is built from TRBV11-3 and TRBJ2-7, with unresolved D. The germline CDR1 and CDR2 sequences are SGHNT and YENEEA. The CDR3 has 15 residues. V lost 1 base and J 5 bases, leaving 15 bases between the germline ends. CDR3: CASSLGGISTHEQYF. CDR3 DNA sequence: TGTGCCAGCAGCTTAGGGGGAATCAGTACCCACGAGCAGTACTTC. The whole variable domain, remainder taken from reference TRBV11-3 and TRBJ2-7, is EAGVVQSPRYKIIEKKQPVAFWCNPISGHNTLYWYLQNLGQGPELLIRYENEEAVDDSQLPKDRFSAERLKGVDSTLKIQPAELGDSAVYLCASSLGGISTHEQYFGPGTRLTVT.

The J gene is TRBJ2-1, the V gene TRBV5-1; D not resolved. The length of the CDR3 is 15 residues. Germline-derived CDR1 and CDR2 are SGHRS and YFSETQ. The V end lost 0 bases, the J end lost 2 bases, and 9 bases lay between the germline ends. The CDR3 sequence is CASSLVGGTYNEQFF. CDR3 bases: TGCGCCAGCAGCTTGGTTGGCGGTACCTACAATGAGCAGTTCTTC.

With respect to this clonotype: In this CDR3 the conserved last residue, phenylalanine or tryptophan, is missing, so a read error is likely. This rearrangement joins TRBV20-1 to TRBJ2-7, with 7 bases identical to TRBD1. Germline V gene sequence: CDR1 DFQATT, CDR2 SNEGSKA (reference sequence). V lost 5 bases, J lost 8 bases, and 21 bases stayed unmatched. This CDR3 has 16 residues. CDR3 DNA sequence: TGCAGTGCTGGGGTGCGGCCCCAGGGGGTCGCGTTTCAGCAGTACCTC. Its protein product is CSAGVRPQGVAFQQYL.

By share of the sample, this clonotype is medium-sized. This chain connects TRBV28 to TRBJ1-5; a weak D match, TRBD1 (5 bases). Trimming removed 2 bases at V and 0 bases at J, with 20 bases between. Germline-derived CDR1 and CDR2 are MDHEN and SYDVKM. This CDR3 has 19 residues. CDR3 region: CASSLGGATKFYSNQPQHF. The CDR3 DNA is TGTGCCAGCAGTTTAGGGGGTGCGACTAAATTCTATAGCAATCAGCCCCAGCATTTT.

V is TRBV11-1 and J is TRBJ1-1, with D perhaps matching TRBD1 (6 bases). The germline V and J ends were trimmed by 1 base and 4 bases, with 13 bases remaining between them. The CDR3 totals 15 residues. From germline, CDR1 is SGHAT and CDR2 FQDESV (reference sequence). CDR3 nucleotide sequence: TGTGCCAGCAGCTTAGTTGGGGGCGCGGGCACTGAAGCTTTCTTT. It translates to CASSLVGGAGTEAFF.

This clonotype has at least ten counts. The chain is built from TRBV27 and TRBJ2-3; D call uncertain. Trimming removed 2 bases at V and 2 bases at J, with 17 bases between. CDR3 length: 17 residues. From germline, CDR1 is MNHEY and CDR2 SMNVEV (reference sequence). CDR3 sequence (DNA): TGTGCCAGCAGTTTAGATCAGTACGGGCAGCTCACAGATACGCAGTATTTT. The encoded protein is CASSLDQYGQLTDTQYF.

Concerning this clonotype: One base away lies a much larger clone, so this may be a sequencing read error. V gene TRBV6-9 combines with J gene TRBJ2-7; D not certain. Trimming stripped 7 bases from V and 9 bases from J, with 16 bases between. Germline-derived CDR1 and CDR2 are MNHGY and SVAAGI. This CDR3 contains 12 residues. The DNA for the CDR3 is TGTGCCAGCATTAACAGCGTACGTGGGCAGTACTTC. It yields the protein CASINSVRGQYF.

Notes on this clonotype: This may stem from a read error, because a much larger clone lies one nucleotide away. J is TRBJ2-2 and V is TRBV19, with D tentatively TRBD2 (5 bases). This CDR3 is built from 14 residues. The germline CDR1 and CDR2 sequences are LNHDA and SQIVND (reference sequence). As DNA, the CDR3 is TGTGCCAGTAGTATCGGGGTTAGGACCGGGGAGCTGGTTTTT. It is translated as CASSIGVRTGELVF.